The present entry profiles one TCR beta chain with its context. The antigen remains unidentified. With cryopreserved PBMCs as the source, roughly 1.8 micrograms of genomic DNA went to TCR beta libraries. The record originates from a study of cytotoxic CD8 clonotypes in ibrutinib-treated CLL. Study background: Partial responders 24, complete 2; about twelve progressed and about 15 stayed in remission by median roughly 68 months.

Deletions cut 2 bases from V and 0 bases from J, with 10 bases between. Germline V gene sequence: CDR1 SEHNR, CDR2 FQNEAQ (reference sequence). This CDR3 contains 15 residues. Study-wide results and limits: Clonality, elevated at ibrutinib response, dropped back toward baseline at progression. In comparison with age-matched healthy donors, baseline clonality was higher and tracked circulating CD8+ T-cell counts.

Using immunoSEQ multiplex PCR, the repertoire was profiled, and TCRdb retains in-frame clones only, with some absent. The sample shows some 140,000 clones, more than 85% of them seen only once. The receptor's source is a human donor with chronic lymphocytic leukemia. The V and J genes are TRBV7-9 and TRBJ2-5; D possibly matches TRBD1 or TRBD2 (6 bases each). The starting material was PBMCs, obtained after 12 months of ibrutinib treatment. DNA of the CDR3: TGTGCCAGCAGCTTACCGAGGGGGGACCAAGAGACCCAGTACTTC. Protein: CASSLPRGDQETQYF.